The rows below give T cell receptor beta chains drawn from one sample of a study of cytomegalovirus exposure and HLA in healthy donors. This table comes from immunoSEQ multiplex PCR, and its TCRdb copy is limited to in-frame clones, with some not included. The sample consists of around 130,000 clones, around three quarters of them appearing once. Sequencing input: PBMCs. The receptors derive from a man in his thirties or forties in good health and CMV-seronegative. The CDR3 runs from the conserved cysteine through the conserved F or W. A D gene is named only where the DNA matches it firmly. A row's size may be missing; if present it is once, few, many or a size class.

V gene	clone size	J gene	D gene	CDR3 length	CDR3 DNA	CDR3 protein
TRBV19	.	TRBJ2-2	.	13	TGTGCCATTGGGGGCCAGAACACCGGGGAGCTGTTTTTT	CAIGGQNTGELFF
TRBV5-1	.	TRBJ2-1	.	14	TGCGCCAGCAGCTTTGGGTCAGGGGACAATGAGCAGTTCTTC	CASSFGSGDNEQFF
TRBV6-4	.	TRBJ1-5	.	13	TGTGCCAGCAGCATCACTTGGGGCCAGCCCCAGCATTTT	CASSITWGQPQHF
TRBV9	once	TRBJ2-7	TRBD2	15	TGTGCCAGCAGCCCCCAACTAGCGGGGAGTCACGAGCAGTACTTC	CASSPQLAGSHEQYF
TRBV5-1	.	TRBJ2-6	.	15	TGCGCCAGCAGCCCCGCGGTTGCTGGGGCCAACGTCCTGACTTTC	CASSPAVAGANVLTF
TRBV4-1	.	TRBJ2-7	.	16	TGCGCCAGCAGCCAAGCGGGGTGGTCAAGCTCCTACGAGCAGTACTTC	CASSQAGWSSSYEQYF
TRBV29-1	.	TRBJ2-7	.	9	TGCAGCGTTGTGTCAGGGAAGTACTTC	CSVVSGKYF
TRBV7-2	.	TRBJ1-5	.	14	TGTGCCAGCAGCTTAGGCCCAGGGGATCAGCCCCAGCATTTT	CASSLGPGDQPQHF
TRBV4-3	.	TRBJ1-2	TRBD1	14	TGCGCCAGCAGCCACGGCGGACAGGGGTTTGGCTACACCTTC	CASSHGGQGFGYTF
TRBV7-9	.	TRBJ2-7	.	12	TGTGCCAGCAGCTGGAGCTCCTACGAGCAGTACTTC	CASSWSSYEQYF
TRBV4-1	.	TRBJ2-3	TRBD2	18	TGCGCCAGCAGCCAAGAGGCGGCTAGCGGGGAGCTCACAGATACGCAGTATTTT	CASSQEAASGELTDTQYF
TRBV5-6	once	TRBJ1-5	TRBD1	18	TGTGCCAGCAGCTTGGGGCCGGGACAGAGGCTAGGTAATCAGCCCCAGCATTTT	CASSLGPGQRLGNQPQHF
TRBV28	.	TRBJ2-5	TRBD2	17	TGTGCCAGCAGTTTTCGGCGGGGGGTCATATCTGCAGAGACCCAGTACTTC	CASSFRRGVISAETQYF
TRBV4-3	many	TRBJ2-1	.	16	TGCGCCAGCAGCCAAGCTAGGACTTACCCCTACAATGAGCAGTTCTTC	CASSQARTYPYNEQFF
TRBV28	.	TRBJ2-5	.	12	TGTGCCAGCAGTTTAAGGGGGGAGACCCAGTACTTC	CASSLRGETQYF
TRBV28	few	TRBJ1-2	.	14	TGTGCCAGCAGTTTTGCTCAGGGGAAGGCTGGCTACACCTTC	CASSFAQGKAGYTF
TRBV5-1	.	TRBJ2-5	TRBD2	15	TGCGCCAGCAGCTTCCTAGCGGGGGCCCAAGAGACCCAGTACTTC	CASSFLAGAQETQYF
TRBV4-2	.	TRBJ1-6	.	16	TGTGCCAGCAGCCAAGGAGACACAGGGAATAATTCACCCCTCCACTTT	CASSQGDTGNNSPLHF